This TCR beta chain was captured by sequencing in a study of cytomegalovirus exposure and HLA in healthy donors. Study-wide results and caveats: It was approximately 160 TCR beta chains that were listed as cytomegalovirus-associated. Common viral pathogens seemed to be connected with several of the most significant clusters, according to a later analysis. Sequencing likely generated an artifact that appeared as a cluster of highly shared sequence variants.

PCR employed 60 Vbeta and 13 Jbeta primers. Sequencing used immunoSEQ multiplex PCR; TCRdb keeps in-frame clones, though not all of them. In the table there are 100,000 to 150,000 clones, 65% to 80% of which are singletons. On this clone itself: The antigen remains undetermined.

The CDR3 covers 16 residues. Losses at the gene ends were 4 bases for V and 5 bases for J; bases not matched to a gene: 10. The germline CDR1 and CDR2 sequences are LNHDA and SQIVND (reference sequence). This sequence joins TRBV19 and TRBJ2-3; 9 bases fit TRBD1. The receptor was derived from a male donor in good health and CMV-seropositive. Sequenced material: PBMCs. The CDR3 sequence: CASSKGQGGGQDTQYF. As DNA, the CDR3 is TGTGCCAGTAGTAAGGGACAGGGCGGGGGCCAAGATACGCAGTATTTT.